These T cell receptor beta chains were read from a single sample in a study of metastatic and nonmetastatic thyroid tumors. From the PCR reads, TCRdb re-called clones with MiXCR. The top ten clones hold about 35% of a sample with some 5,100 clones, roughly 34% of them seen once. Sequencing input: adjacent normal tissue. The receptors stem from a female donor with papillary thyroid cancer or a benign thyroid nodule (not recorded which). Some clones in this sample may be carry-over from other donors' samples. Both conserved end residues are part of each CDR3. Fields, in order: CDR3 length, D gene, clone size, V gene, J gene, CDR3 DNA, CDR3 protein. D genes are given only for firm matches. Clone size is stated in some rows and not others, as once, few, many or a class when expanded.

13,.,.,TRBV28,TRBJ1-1,TGTGCCAGCTCGGGACCGTCGAACACTGAAGCTTTCTTT,CASSGPSNTEAFF
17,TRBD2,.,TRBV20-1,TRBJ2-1,TGCTGTGCCCGGACTAGCGGGGGAACAAACTCCTACAATGAGCAGTTCTTC,CCARTSGGTNSYNEQFF
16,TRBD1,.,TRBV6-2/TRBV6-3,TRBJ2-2,TGTGCCAGCAGTTCCCCCGGGACAGGGGGCACCGGGGAGCTGTTTTTT,CASSSPGTGGTGELFF
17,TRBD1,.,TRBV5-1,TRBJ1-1,TGCGCCAGCAGCTTAACCGGGACAGGGGGCGCGAGCACTGAAGCTTTCTTT,CASSLTGTGGASTEAFF
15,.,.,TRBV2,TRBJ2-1,TGTGCCAGCAGGAGTAGCGGTTCGTCCTACAATGAGCAGTTCTTC,CASRSSGSSYNEQFF
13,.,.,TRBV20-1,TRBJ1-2,TGCAGTGCAGCCCAGATTTTTAACTATGGCTACACCTTC,CSAAQIFNYGYTF
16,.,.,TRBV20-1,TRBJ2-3,TGCAGTGCTAGGAACCCCCCAGCCGCCGGGGTGGATACGCAGTATTTT,CSARNPPAAGVDTQYF
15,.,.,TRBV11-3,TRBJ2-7,TGTGCCAGCAGCCGCCAAGGACATACCCCCTACGAGCAGTACTTC,CASSRQGHTPYEQYF
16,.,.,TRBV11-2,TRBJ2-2,TGTGCCAGCAGCCCCATCCGTGGCAGGGACACCGGGGAGCTGTTTTTT,CASSPIRGRDTGELFF
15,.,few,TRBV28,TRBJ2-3,TGTGCCAGCAGTTTGGGATTGATGGATCCAGATACGCAGTATTTT,CASSLGLMDPDTQYF
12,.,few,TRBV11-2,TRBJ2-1,TGTGCCAGCAGCCCCGTTGCTGGGGGGCAGTTCTTC,CASSPVAGGQFF
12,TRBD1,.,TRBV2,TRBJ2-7,TGTGCCAGCAGGATACAGGGGTACGAGCAGTACTTC,CASRIQGYEQYF
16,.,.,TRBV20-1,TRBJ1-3,TGCAGTGCTAGAGATGGGGGTAGTGTCGGAGGGCACACCATATATTTT,CSARDGGSVGGHTIYF
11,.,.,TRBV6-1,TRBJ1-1,TGTGCCAGCAGACAGGGCACTGAAGCTTTCTTT,CASRQGTEAFF